The present TCR beta chain was sequenced within a study of blood T cell repertoires in COVID-19. Clones were sequenced by immunoSEQ multiplex PCR, and TCRdb holds only the in-frame ones, with some missing. The table shows around 330,000 clones, with about nine tenths occurring only once. Germline assignment: CDR1 MNHEY and CDR2 SVGAGI. This CDR3 is 16 amino acids long. Germline trimming cut 2 bases from V and 5 bases from J; bases unmatched to any gene: 12. The sequenced sample was PBMCs or T cells enriched from blood (not recorded which). The chain joins TRBV6-5 to TRBJ2-7; 7 nucleotides agree with TRBD1. This clonotype was sampled from a man aged 55 to 69 who had recovered from COVID-19. The CDR3 bases are TGTGCCAGCAGTTACGGTCCGAGACAGGGAGTCCACGAGCAGTACTTC. Its protein is CASSYGPRQGVHEQYF.